This T cell receptor (beta chain) was obtained from a study of T cell responses to AZD1222 COVID-19 vaccine. Study-wide findings and caveats: Possibly, clonal diversity was underestimated; donors were largely white British and included more females. Repertoires in all cases were sampled only once the peak T cell response had passed.

Produced via immunoSEQ multiplex PCR; TCRdb's table is partial and in-frame only. The sample lists around 130,000 clones, approximately 90% occurring once. Concerning this clone: Its antigen is undetermined.

This clonotype was obtained from an adult in good health. The sequencing here drew on peripheral blood, taken on day 0 of AZD1222 vaccination.

CDR3 sequence (DNA): TGTGCCACCAGCAGAGATAACTATGGCTACACCTTC. It yields the protein CATSRDNYGYTF. The chain recombines TRBV15 with TRBJ1-2; D is ambiguous. Germline V CDR1 and CDR2: LNHNV, YYDKDF (reference sequence). V was trimmed by 0 bases and J by 1 base, leaving 0 bases between them. The CDR3 totals 12 residues.